The source of this TCR beta chain is a study of early stage breast cancer tumors. On the study more broadly: Most of the 16 invasive tumors were ER+, PR+ and HER2-.

This CDR3 has 13 residues. V lost 5 bases and J 2 bases, leaving 8 bases between the germline ends. Germline values: CDR1 SGHTA, CDR2 FQGNSA. The repertoire was sequenced with immunoSEQ multiplex PCR; TCRdb's copy has only in-frame clones and lacks some. The sample gives about 50,000 clones, about 74% of which show up once; approximately 3% is in the top ten. This TCR was recovered from a person aged 25 to 45 with breast cancer. The V and J genes are TRBV7-2 and TRBJ2-3, with no clear D. Input material: blood. CDR3 nucleotides: TGTGCCAGCAGCCTAATCACCACAGATACGCAGTATTTT. It codes for CASSLITTDTQYF. Filled out from reference TRBV7-2 and TRBJ2-3, the complete variable domain reads GAGVSQSPSNKVTEKGKDVELRCDPISGHTALYWYRQSLGQGLEFLIYFQGNSAPDKSGLPSDRFSAERTGGSVSTLTIQRTQQEDSAVYLCASSLITTDTQYFGPGTRLTVL.